This passage covers 20 T cell receptor beta chains from one sample sequenced in a study of T cell changes during pregnancy in multiple sclerosis. Libraries were prepared by immunoSEQ multiplex PCR; TCRdb keeps only in-frame clonotypes and omits some of them. This table has 90,000 to 100,000 clones, roughly 93% appearing once. Sequencing used peripheral blood, obtained in the third trimester of pregnancy. The receptors shown here come from a female donor with multiple sclerosis, enrolled in a pregnancy study.

This clone is a singleton in its sample. The genes are TRBV28 and TRBJ2-7, with D perhaps matching TRBD2 (6 bases). The CDR3 is made up of 13 amino acids. The V end lost 3 bases, the J end lost 3 bases, and 9 bases lay between the germline ends. Germline-derived CDR1 and CDR2 are MDHEN and SYDVKM. The CDR3 nucleotides read TGTGCCAGCAGTTTCTCGGGAGTCTACGAGCAGTACTTC. Its protein is CASSFSGVYEQYF. The full variable domain, in which reference TRBV28 and TRBJ2-7 provide the parts outside the CDR3, is DVKVTQSSRYLVKRTGEKVFLECVQDMDHENMFWYRQDPGLGLRLIYFSYDVKMKEKGDIPEGYSVSREKKERFSLILESASTNQTSMYLCASSFSGVYEQYFGPGTRLTVT.

This clone has a single count. This chain joins TRBV4-2 and TRBJ1-4; D uncertain. There are 14 residues in the CDR3. Between the trimmed V and J ends, which lost 0 bases and 5 bases, there was a span of 7 bases. Germline CDR1 reads LGHNA; CDR2 reads YNFKEQ. In DNA form, the CDR3 reads TGTGCCAGCAGCCAAGATCTGGCCAATGAAAAACTGTTTTTT. Translating it yields CASSQDLANEKLFF.

V usage is TRBV2 and J usage is TRBJ1-5; D might be TRBD1 (6 bases). V lost 2 bases and J lost 7, with 12 bases in between. CDR1 is SNHLY and CDR2 is FYNNEI in the germline V gene. The CDR3 runs to 14 residues. Here the CDR3 reads CASSESGGLQPQHF. CDR3 sequence (DNA): TGTGCCAGCAGTGAAAGCGGGGGCCTCCAGCCCCAGCATTTT.

The gene calls are TRBV27 and TRBJ1-2; 8 bases are a match to TRBD1. With 4 bases clipped from V and 4 bases from J, the junction kept 2 bases outside the gene matches. The germline V gene has CDR1 MNHEY and CDR2 SMNVEV (reference sequence). The CDR3 has 13 residues. Written as DNA, the CDR3 is TGTGCCAGCAGTTCCAGGGGGCTCTATGGCTACACCTTC. Protein: CASSSRGLYGYTF.

The V and J genes are TRBV27 and TRBJ2-1; possibly TRBD2 for D (6 bases). This CDR3 has 14 amino acids. Germline V gene data show CDR1 as MNHEY and CDR2 as SMNVEV (reference sequence). V lost 4 bases and J 4 bases, leaving 11 bases between the germline ends. The CDR3 loop reads CASSSQDYYNEQFF. CDR3 coding DNA: TGTGCCAGCAGTTCCCAGGACTATTACAATGAGCAGTTCTTC.

The chain has TRBV19 and TRBJ2-7, with a tentative D call TRBD2 (6 bases). Germline values: CDR1 LNHDA, CDR2 SQIVND (reference sequence). V dropped 3 bases and J dropped 6 bases, with 9 bases sitting between them. This CDR3 region has 12 residues. The CDR3 loop reads CASSMLGGEQYF. For the CDR3, the DNA is TGTGCCAGTAGTATGCTGGGGGGCGAGCAGTACTTC.

V gene TRBV19 combines with J gene TRBJ1-2; 7 nucleotides align to TRBD1. Germline V gene sequence: CDR1 LNHDA, CDR2 SQIVND (reference sequence). After removal of 5 bases from V and 4 bases from J, the junction contained 16 bases not matched to a gene. The CDR3 consists of 17 residues. The CDR3 is CASSPYPRDPGGYGYTF. CDR3 nucleotide sequence: TGTGCCAGTAGTCCATATCCCCGGGACCCAGGGGGCTATGGCTACACCTTC.

V is TRBV10-2 and J is TRBJ2-2; 12 positions match TRBD1. With V trimmed by 2 bases and J by 5 bases, 3 bases remained unmatched. The CDR3 is made up of 16 amino acids. CDR1 WSHSY and CDR2 SAAADI come from the germline V gene. The chain's CDR3 is CASSEGTGGRTGELFF. CDR3 nucleotide sequence: TGCGCCAGCAGTGAGGGGACAGGGGGCAGAACCGGGGAGCTGTTTTTT.

The rearrangement joins TRBV7-6 to TRBJ2-1; 11 bases are shared with TRBD1. From germline, CDR1 is SGHVS and CDR2 FNYEAQ. The length of the CDR3 is 15 residues. The junction had 10 bases not matched to a gene; V was cut back by 5 bases and J by 10 bases. CDR3 bases: TGTGCCAGCAGCCGTAGGACAGGGGGCGGGGGGGAGCAGTTCTTC. Protein sequence: CASSRRTGGGGEQFF. The variable domain in full, with the rest retrieved from reference TRBV7-6 and TRBJ2-1, is GAGVSQSPRYKVTKRGQDVALRCDPISGHVSLYWYRQALGQGPEFLTYFNYEAQQDKSGLPNDRFSAERPEGSISTLTIQRTEQRDSAMYRCASSRRTGGGGEQFFGPGTRLTVL.

The genes are TRBV5-1 and TRBJ2-1, with D perhaps matching TRBD1 (5 bases). CDR1 and CDR2 (germline): SGHRS, YFSETQ. The CDR3 runs 13 residues. Trimming took off 5 bases at V and 3 bases at J, with 9 bases between the two ends. This chain's CDR3 is CASREDSYNEQFF. The CDR3 bases are TGCGCCAGCAGAGAAGACAGCTACAATGAGCAGTTCTTC.

CDR3 nucleotides: TGTGCCAGCCGCCAGGGGGCTAATAATGAAAAACTGTTTTTT. Amino acid sequence: CASRQGANNEKLFF. The V and J genes are TRBV27 and TRBJ1-4; 8 nucleotides line up with TRBD1. The J segment lost 4 bases and the V segment lost 8 bases, leaving 6 bases of the junction unmatched. Germline CDR1 and CDR2: MNHEY and SMNVEV (reference sequence). The CDR3 consists of 14 residues.

This chain links TRBV7-9 with TRBJ2-1; 7 bases are a match to TRBD2. The V and J ends lost 7 bases and 3 bases, in that order; junction bases with no gene match: 9. Germline CDR1 SEHNR, CDR2 FQNEAQ (reference sequence). The CDR3 spans 15 residues. CDR3 residues: CASNPSGAVYNEQFF. In nucleotides, the CDR3 is TGTGCCAGCAACCCCAGCGGGGCGGTCTACAATGAGCAGTTCTTC.

The CDR3: CASGLQGVGGQYF. The CDR3 DNA follows: TGTGCTAGTGGTTTGCAGGGGGTAGGAGGGCAGTACTTC. V gene TRBV12-5 combines with J gene TRBJ2-7; 7 bases fit TRBD1. The trim removed 2 bases at V and 9 bases at J, leaving 7 bases unmatched. The CDR3 is 13 amino acids. The V gene's germline CDR1 is LGHNT and CDR2 FRNRAP. The full variable domain, with the rest looked up from reference TRBV12-5 and TRBJ2-7, is DARVTQTPRHKVTEMGQEVTMRCQPILGHNTVFWYRQTMMQGLELLAYFRNRAPLDDSGMPKDRFSAEMPDATLATLKIQPSEPRDSAVYFCASGLQGVGGQYFGPGTRLTVT.

This rearrangement joins TRBV9 to TRBJ2-3; D perhaps matches TRBD2 (7 bases). Trimming removed 0 bases at V and 9 bases at J, with 20 bases between. Looked up from germline, CDR1 is SGDLS and CDR2 is YYNGEE. CDR3 length: 16 amino acids. The CDR3 region is CASSVEGGAGAPTQYF. As DNA, the CDR3 is TGTGCCAGCAGCGTAGAGGGGGGGGCCGGGGCCCCCACGCAGTATTTT. The complete variable domain, with remaining parts taken from reference TRBV9 and TRBJ2-3, reads DSGVTQTPKHLITATGQRVTLRCSPRSGDLSVYWYQQSLDQGLQFLIQYYNGEERAKGNILERFSAQQFPDLHSELNLSSLELGDSALYFCASSVEGGAGAPTQYFGPGTRLTVL.

This clone was counted a few times. This chain's CDR3 is CASTTGANTGELFF. In nucleotides, the CDR3 is TGCGCCAGCACGACAGGGGCGAACACCGGGGAGCTGTTTTTT. The J gene is TRBJ2-2, the V gene TRBV10-2; 8 bases fit TRBD1. CDR3 length: 14 amino acids. Germline CDR1 and CDR2: WSHSY and SAAADI. Trimming cost V 7 bases and J 0 bases; bases outside gene matches: 1.

The chain combines TRBV27 with TRBJ2-6; D is ambiguous. The germline CDR1 and CDR2 sequences are MNHEY and SMNVEV (reference sequence). This CDR3 is 18 amino acids long. The germline V and J ends were trimmed by 2 bases and 0 bases, with 14 bases remaining between them. CDR3 sequence (DNA): TGTGCCAGCAGTTTAAGTACAGATTTTCGCTCTGGGGCCAACGTCCTGACTTTC. It is translated as CASSLSTDFRSGANVLTF.

The V gene is TRBV27, the J gene TRBJ2-5; 8 nucleotides align to TRBD1. Germline values: CDR1 MNHEY, CDR2 SMNVEV (reference sequence). CDR3 size: 18 residues. V lost 5 bases to trimming and J lost 7 bases; unmatched junction nucleotides: 21. DNA of the CDR3: TGTGCCAGCAGTCTAGGACAGGGAGGAGGCGCCCGAAGAGGGACCCAGTACTTC. Protein: CASSLGQGGGARRGTQYF.

The chain recombines TRBV14 with TRBJ1-5; the match to TRBD1 covers 7 bases. Looked up from germline, CDR1 is SGHDN and CDR2 is FVKESK. The J segment lost 4 bases and the V segment lost 2 bases, leaving 2 bases of the junction unmatched. This CDR3 region has 14 residues. The CDR3 loop reads CASSQSGGNQPQHF. The CDR3 bases are TGTGCCAGCAGCCAATCAGGGGGAAATCAGCCCCAGCATTTT.

The gene calls are TRBV9 and TRBJ2-2; 9 nucleotides align to TRBD2. Germline V gene sequence: CDR1 SGDLS, CDR2 YYNGEE. V gave up 0 bases and J gave up 7 bases; unmatched junction bases: 4. The CDR3 sequence is 15 residues long. CDR3 in amino acids: CASSVGGSGSGELFF. For the CDR3, the DNA is TGTGCCAGCAGCGTAGGGGGTAGCGGGAGCGGGGAGCTGTTTTTT.

The chain employs TRBV7-9 and TRBJ1-1; no firm D call. The CDR3 has 13 amino acids. The V end was cut by 1 base, the J end by 4 bases, with 7 bases between. Per germline, CDR1 SEHNR and CDR2 FQNEAQ (reference sequence). The CDR3, as DNA: TGTGCCAGCAGCTTAGTCCCCGGCACTGAAGCTTTCTTT. Protein product: CASSLVPGTEAFF. Based on the CDR3 plus reference TRBV7-9 and TRBJ1-1, the full variable domain is DTGVSQNPRHKITKRGQNVTFRCDPISEHNRLYWYRQTLGQGPEFLTYFQNEAQLEKSRLLSDRFSAERPKGSFSTLEIQRTEQGDSAMYLCASSLVPGTEAFFGQGTRLTVV.